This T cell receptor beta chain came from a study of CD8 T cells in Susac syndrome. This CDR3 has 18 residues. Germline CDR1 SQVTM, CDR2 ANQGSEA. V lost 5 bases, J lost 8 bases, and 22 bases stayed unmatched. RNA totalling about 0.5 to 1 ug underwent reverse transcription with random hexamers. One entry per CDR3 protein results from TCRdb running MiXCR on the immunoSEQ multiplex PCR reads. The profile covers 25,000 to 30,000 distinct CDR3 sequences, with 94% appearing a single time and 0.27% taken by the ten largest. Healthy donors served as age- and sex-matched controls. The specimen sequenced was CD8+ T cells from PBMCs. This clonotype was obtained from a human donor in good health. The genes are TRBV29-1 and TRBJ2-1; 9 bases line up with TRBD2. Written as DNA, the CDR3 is TGCAGCGTTAAAGGGGCGGGGGGGCCTCGGTATTCGTTCGATGAGCAGTTCTTC. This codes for CSVKGAGGPRYSFDEQFF.